This TCR beta chain originates from a study of T cell responses to AZD1222 COVID-19 vaccine. Findings and caveats of the study: CD4 TCRs associated with vaccination spanned spike, dominating at 160-218 and 743-854. A mostly white British donor set with more females was recruited, and clonal diversity was possibly underestimated.

Trimming removed 1 base from V and 6 bases from J; junction bases left unmatched: 2. Germline V gene lookup returns CDR1 MNHEY and CDR2 SVGAGI. The CDR3 has 14 amino acids. About this clone: Its antigen is unknown.

TCRdb's copy holds only in-frame clones and misses some; the assay was immunoSEQ multiplex PCR. The sample has 150,000 to 200,000 clones, 85% to 95% seen once. The genes are TRBV6-5 and TRBJ1-2; 10 nucleotides line up with TRBD1. Specimen: peripheral blood, collected on day 0 of AZD1222 vaccination. The sequence was collected from an adult in good health. DNA for the CDR3: TGTGCCAGCAGTTACTTGACAGGGGGCAATGGCTACACCTTC. Its protein is CASSYLTGGNGYTF.